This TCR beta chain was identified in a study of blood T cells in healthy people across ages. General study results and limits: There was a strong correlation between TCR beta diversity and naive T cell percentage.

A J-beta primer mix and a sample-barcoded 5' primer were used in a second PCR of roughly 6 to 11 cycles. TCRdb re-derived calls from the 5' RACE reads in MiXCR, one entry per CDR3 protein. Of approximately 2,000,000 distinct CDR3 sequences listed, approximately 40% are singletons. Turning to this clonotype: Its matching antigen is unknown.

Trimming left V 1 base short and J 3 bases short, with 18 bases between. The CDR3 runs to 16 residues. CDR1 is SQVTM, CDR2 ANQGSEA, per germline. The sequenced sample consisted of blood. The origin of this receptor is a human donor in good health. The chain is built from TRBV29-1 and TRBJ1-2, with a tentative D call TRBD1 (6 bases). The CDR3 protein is CSVEAVQGRGDYGYTF. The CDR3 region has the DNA TGCAGCGTTGAAGCCGTACAGGGCCGGGGTGACTATGGCTACACCTTC.